Presented here are 10 T cell receptor beta chains from one specimen sequenced in a study of T cell responses to AZD1222 COVID-19 vaccine. Data came from immunoSEQ multiplex PCR; TCRdb stores just in-frame clones and leaves some out. The repertoire holds over 100,000 clones, with about four fifths as singletons. Material: peripheral blood, obtained on day 0 of AZD1222 vaccination. The receptors were gathered from an adult in good health.

The gene calls are TRBV29-1 and TRBJ2-7, with a possible D match to TRBD1 (5 bases). Germline-derived CDR1 and CDR2 are SQVTM and ANQGSEA. CDR3 length equals 13 residues. The ends were cut back, 2 bases at V and 9 bases at J, with 17 bases in the middle. Written as DNA, the CDR3 is TGCAGCGTTGAAATATCTACCGGGCAGGGGCAGTACTTC. This codes for CSVEISTGQGQYF.

This clone turned up a few times. V usage is TRBV19 and J usage is TRBJ1-2; possible D gene TRBD1, 5 bases. The germline gives CDR1 LNHDA, CDR2 SQIVND (reference sequence). Trimming removed 5 bases from V and 0 bases from J, with 13 bases in between. This CDR3 spans 15 amino acids. DNA of the CDR3: TGTGCCAGTAGTTGGGGAGGGGCTACTAACTATGGCTACACCTTC. Its translation is CASSWGGATNYGYTF.

The rearrangement joins TRBV5-1 to TRBJ2-7, with D perhaps matching TRBD2 (5 bases). This CDR3 has 13 amino acids. V lost 0 bases and J 7 bases, leaving 11 bases between the germline ends. CDR1 and CDR2 from the germline V gene are SGHRS and YFSETQ. CDR3 region: CASSLGPPGEQYF. CDR3 nucleotides: TGCGCCAGCAGCTTGGGTCCGCCGGGGGAGCAGTACTTC.

V usage is TRBV4-2 and J usage is TRBJ1-1; D remains unclear. Trimming stripped 6 bases from V and 3 bases from J, with 17 bases between. The germline V gene has CDR1 LGHNA and CDR2 YNFKEQ. The length of the CDR3 is 15 residues. As DNA, the CDR3 is TGTGCCAGCAGTGGGTGGAGGGCCGGAGACACTGAAGCTTTCTTT. The encoded protein is CASSGWRAGDTEAFF.

The chain recombines TRBV18 with TRBJ2-1, with TRBD1 as a possible D gene (6 bases). V was trimmed by 6 bases and J by 6 bases, leaving 18 bases between them. The CDR3 has 15 residues. Germline-derived CDR1 and CDR2 are KGHSH and LQKENI. The CDR3 coding sequence is TGTGCCAGCTCCCCGGACAGTGCACGTGGCAATGAGCAGTTCTTC. Protein: CASSPDSARGNEQFF.

The V and J genes are TRBV28 and TRBJ1-2; 12 nucleotides align to TRBD1. Germline assignment: CDR1 MDHEN and CDR2 SYDVKM. The trim removed 6 bases at V and 4 bases at J, leaving 3 bases unmatched. This CDR3 has 14 residues. CDR3 in amino acids: CASSRGQGAYGYTF. DNA of the CDR3: TGTGCCAGCAGCCGGGGACAGGGGGCCTATGGCTACACCTTC.

The chain couples TRBV5-1 to TRBJ2-7; D is undetermined. The CDR3 runs 14 residues. Germline CDR1 reads SGHRS; CDR2 reads YFSETQ. Deletions cut 4 bases from V and 3 bases from J, with 14 bases between. The CDR3 region has the DNA TGCGCCAGCAGCCCGAGCCTTGGCTACTACGAGCAGTACTTC. It codes for CASSPSLGYYEQYF.

This chain links TRBV3-1 (or the pseudogene TRBV3-2) with TRBJ2-5; 8 bases map to TRBD1. The V segment lost 10 bases and the J segment 0 bases; nucleotides outside the gene matches: 10. Germline CDR1 and CDR2: LGHDT and YNNKEL (reference sequence). The CDR3 consists of 15 residues. CDR3 region: CATMEDRAYQETQYF. The CDR3 DNA sequence: TGTGCCACTATGGAGGACAGGGCATACCAAGAGACCCAGTACTTC.

The rearrangement joins TRBV18 to TRBJ2-1; D might be TRBD2 (5 bases). Per germline, CDR1 KGHSH and CDR2 LQKENI. The V gene lost 3 bases and the J gene lost 2 bases, with 11 bases spanning the gap. The CDR3 is 15 amino acids. CDR3 region: CASSPLGVTYNEQFF. The CDR3 DNA sequence: TGTGCCAGCTCACCCCTGGGAGTTACCTACAATGAGCAGTTCTTC. Based on the CDR3 plus reference TRBV18 and TRBJ2-1, the full variable domain is NAGVMQNPRHLVRRRGQEARLRCSPMKGHSHVYWYRQLPEEGLKFMVYLQKENIIDESGMPKERFSAEFPKEGPSILRIQQVVRGDSAAYFCASSPLGVTYNEQFFGPGTRLTVL.

The chain carries TRBV6-1 and TRBJ2-3; 8 bases line up with TRBD2. J gave up 1 base and V 3 bases, and 6 bases lay outside the gene matches. Germline CDR1 reads MNHNS; CDR2 reads SASEGT. The CDR3 length is 16 residues. In nucleotides, the CDR3 is TGTGCCAGCAGTGAGGTTAGCGGGGACGGCACAGATACGCAGTATTTT. This sequence encodes CASSEVSGDGTDTQYF.